The TCR beta chain under discussion was sequenced for a study of T-cell reconstitution after alpha-beta-depleted transplantation in children. Researchers prepared the TCRbeta library using unique molecular identifiers, the study reports. MiXCR was run by TCRdb on the PCR reads, yielding one entry per CDR3 protein. The table shows 98,000 or so distinct CDR3 sequences, with about 6.5% occurring only once. Notes on the study in general: At the one-year point after transplant, T-cell counts and TCRbeta diversity were found to come mostly from T cells that had been newly produced. Day-60 TCRbeta diversity that was high in some patients was derived from surviving recipient T cells and thymic progenitors. By about two months after transplant, alpha-beta T cells reportedly arose from several hundred graft clones that had expanded.

This clonotype was detected ten times or more. The antigen is not known. V lost 0 bases, J lost 4 bases, and 6 bases stayed unmatched. The CDR3 length is 16 residues. Germline V gene lookup returns CDR1 LNHNV and CDR2 YYDKDF (reference sequence). V and J are TRBV15 and TRBJ2-1; TRBD2 agrees at 7 bases. The source was PBMCs, mostly from graft donor cells, collected 360 days after TCRalphabeta/CD19-depleted stem cell transplant. This receptor was obtained from a male patient aged 2 to 10 who had a stem cell transplant for acute lymphoblastic leukemia, so the T cells may come from the graft donor. DNA for the CDR3: TGTGCCACCAGCAGAGATCGAGCGGGAAAGTACAATGAGCAGTTCTTC. The encoded protein is CATSRDRAGKYNEQFF. Drawing the rest from reference TRBV15 and TRBJ2-1, the complete variable domain is DAMVIQNPRYQVTQFGKPVTLSCSQTLNHNVMYWYQQKSSQAPKLLFHYYDKDFNNEADTPDNFQSRRPNTSFCFLDIRSPGLGDTAMYLCATSRDRAGKYNEQFFGPGTRLTVL.